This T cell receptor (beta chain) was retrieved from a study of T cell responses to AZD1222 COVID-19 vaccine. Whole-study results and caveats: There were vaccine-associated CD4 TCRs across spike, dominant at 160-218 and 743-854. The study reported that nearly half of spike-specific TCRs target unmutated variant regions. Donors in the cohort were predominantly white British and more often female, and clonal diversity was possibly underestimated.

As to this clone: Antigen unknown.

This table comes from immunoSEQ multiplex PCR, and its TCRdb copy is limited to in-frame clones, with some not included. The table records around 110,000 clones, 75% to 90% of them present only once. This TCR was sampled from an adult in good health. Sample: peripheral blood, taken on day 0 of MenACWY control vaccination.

The CDR3 here is CASASYEQYF. In DNA, the CDR3 is TGTGCCAGCGCCTCCTACGAGCAGTACTTC. The chain employs TRBV28 and TRBJ2-7; D is ambiguous. The CDR3 spans 10 residues. In germline, CDR1 is MDHEN, CDR2 SYDVKM. V lost 8 bases and J lost 0, with 2 bases in between.